One sample yielded the 6 T cell receptor beta chains listed below, sequenced in a study of blood T cell repertoires in COVID-19. Libraries were prepared by immunoSEQ multiplex PCR; TCRdb keeps only in-frame clonotypes and omits some of them. The profile shows about 120,000 clones, about 87% of them singletons. Sequenced input: peripheral blood. The receptors shown here come from a woman aged 70-85 years with acute or convalescent COVID-19.

This clone showed up just a few times. This chain joins TRBV27 and TRBJ1-2, with TRBD1 as a possible D gene (5 bases). The V and J ends lost 1 base and 4 bases respectively, with 10 bases between them. Germline CDR1 is MNHEY and CDR2 is SMNVEV (reference sequence). The CDR3 spans 14 residues. The CDR3 region has the DNA TGTGCCAGCAGTTTATTGGGGGGAGCCTATGGCTACACCTTC. Encoded protein: CASSLLGGAYGYTF.

This chain connects TRBV4-1 to TRBJ1-1; possible D gene TRBD1, 5 bases. V shed 6 bases and J shed 2 bases, with 13 bases lying between them. CDR3 size: 14 residues. The germline CDR1 and CDR2 sequences are MGHRA and YSYEKL. The CDR3 sequence: CASRGRTTNTEAFF. The CDR3 nucleotides read TGCGCCAGCAGGGGGCGGACAACAAACACTGAAGCTTTCTTT.

The rearrangement uses TRBV7-8 and TRBJ2-1; possibly TRBD2 for D (6 bases). Trimming cost V 5 bases and J 15 bases, with 23 bases left between them. Germline CDR1 is SGHVS and CDR2 is FQNEAQ. The CDR3 has 14 residues. The CDR3 DNA reads TGTGCCAGCAGCCGAGGTGGAGCCCGGGGGTACATGTTCTTC. Its protein product is CASSRGGARGYMFF.

The genes are TRBV9 and TRBJ1-6, with TRBD1 identical over 9 bases. This CDR3 comprises 14 residues. Germline assignment: CDR1 SGDLS and CDR2 YYNGEE. The V segment lost 6 bases and the J segment 8 bases; nucleotides outside the gene matches: 6. CDR3 DNA sequence: TGTGCCAGCACGTTTGGGACAGGGTATTCACCCCTCCACTTT. This gives the protein CASTFGTGYSPLHF.

The chain joins TRBV5-1 to TRBJ1-2; the match to TRBD1 covers 8 bases. CDR1 is SGHRS and CDR2 is YFSETQ in the germline V gene. This CDR3 has 18 residues. V dropped 0 bases and J dropped 1; count of bases not matched to a gene: 11. The CDR3 spells CASSLGTGKGPLNYGYTF. The CDR3 nucleotides read TGCGCCAGCAGCTTGGGGACAGGGAAGGGTCCACTTAACTATGGCTACACCTTC. The whole variable domain, remainder taken from reference TRBV5-1 and TRBJ1-2, is KAGVTQTPRYLIKTRGQQVTLSCSPISGHRSVSWYQQTPGQGLQFLFEYFSETQRNKGNFPGRFSGRQFSNSRSEMNVSTLELGDSALYLCASSLGTGKGPLNYGYTFGSGTRLTVV.

The genes are TRBV5-1 and TRBJ2-3, with 12 bases fitting TRBD2. The CDR3 length is 15 residues. Germline V gene data show CDR1 as SGHRS and CDR2 as YFSETQ. V shed 4 bases and J 5 bases; nucleotides not matched to a gene: 5. CDR3 sequence (DNA): TGCGCCAGCAGCACTAGCGGGGGGCAGGTAGATACGCAGTATTTT. Translation gives CASSTSGGQVDTQYF.